This T cell receptor (beta chain) was captured in a study of HIV-infected patients and healthy controls. cDNA was made from about 500 ng RNA using alpha and beta constant primers. Using multiplexing indices, alpha and beta chain libraries were generated apart by chain-specific third strand synthesis. A single primer pair per chain amplified all rearrangements, with per-molecule barcodes. TCRdb reanalysed the 5' RACE reads using MiXCR and keeps one entry per CDR3 protein. The sample yields some 10,000 distinct CDR3 sequences, 6.5% to 9% seen once. Whole blood was used without fractionation, so all unsorted peripheral T cells were included. Sequenced sample: blood. The receptor was isolated from an adult in good health.

The CDR3 DNA reads as TGTGCCAGCAGTTTTGGGGGCGACGGCAATCAGCCCCAGCATTTT. Translation gives CASSFGGDGNQPQHF. V usage is TRBV28 and J usage is TRBJ1-5, with D possibly TRBD1 on 6 matching bases. CDR1 and CDR2 (germline): MDHEN, SYDVKM. Trimming removed 3 bases from V and 2 bases from J, with 11 bases in between. The CDR3 is 15 amino acids.